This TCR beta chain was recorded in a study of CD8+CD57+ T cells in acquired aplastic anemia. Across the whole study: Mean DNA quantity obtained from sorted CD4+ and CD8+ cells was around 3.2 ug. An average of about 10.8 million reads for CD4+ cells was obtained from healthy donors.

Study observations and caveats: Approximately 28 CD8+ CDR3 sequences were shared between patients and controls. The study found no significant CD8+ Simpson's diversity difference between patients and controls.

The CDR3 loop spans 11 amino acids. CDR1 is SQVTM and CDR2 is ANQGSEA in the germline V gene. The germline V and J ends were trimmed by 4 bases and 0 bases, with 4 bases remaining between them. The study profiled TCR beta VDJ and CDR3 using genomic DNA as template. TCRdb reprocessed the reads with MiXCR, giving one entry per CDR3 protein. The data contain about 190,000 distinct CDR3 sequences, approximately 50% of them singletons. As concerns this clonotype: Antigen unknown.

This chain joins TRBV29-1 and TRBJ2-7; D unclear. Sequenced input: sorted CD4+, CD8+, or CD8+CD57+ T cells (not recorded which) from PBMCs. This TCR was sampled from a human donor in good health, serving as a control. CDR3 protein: CSVGSSYEQYF. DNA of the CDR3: TGCAGCGTTGGGAGCTCCTACGAGCAGTACTTC.